Here is one TCR beta chain with its context. The record originates from a study of T cells after somatic rescue of genetic block. Data came from immunoSEQ multiplex PCR; TCRdb stores just in-frame clones and leaves some out. The table records tens of thousands of clones, 80% to 95% of them present only once. Germline CDR1 reads MDHEN; CDR2 reads SYDVKM. This CDR3 comprises 14 residues. The V and J ends lost 6 bases and 3 bases, in that order; junction bases with no gene match: 6. The receptor was isolated from a middle-aged man. V gene TRBV28 combines with J gene TRBJ2-3, with 7 bases identical to TRBD1. Sequencing was performed on peripheral blood mononuclear cells (PBMCs). In nucleotides, the CDR3 is TGTGCCAGCAGCCACGACAGGGTTACAGATACGCAGTATTTT. Amino acid sequence: CASSHDRVTDTQYF.